This T cell receptor beta chain was obtained from a study of response to subunit inactivated influenza vaccine (dated by TCRdb to the late 2010s). In terms of the full investigation: The study used deep quantitative T cell receptor repertoire profiling to track responses to a trivalent subunit inactivated influenza vaccine.

The junction carries 12 bases between V and J, which are trimmed by 3 bases and 6 bases respectively. Including the terminal cysteine and phenylalanine, the CDR3 comprises 12 residues. The entry retains the CDR3 DNA only, 36 bases that are in frame from base 1. Reading the germline V gene (reference sequence) gives CDR1 DFQATT and CDR2 SNEGSKA. This clonotype was recorded a few times. Its antigen specificity is not known. Base quality data are lacking; no much larger clone is found one base away. Beyond this particular receptor, the publication reports: The authors proposed that each seasonal influenza vaccination may bring in only a limited number of new T cells.

The receptor library was made with RT-PCR. Sequenced on an Illumina HiSeq 2500. TCRdb trimmed public reads at Q25 via fastp, called clones via MiXCR and kept in-frame beta chains. For every CDR3 protein sequence, its rows merge into one entry that carries the most common genes and DNA. The sample table lists fewer than 250,000 distinct CDR3 sequences, approximately 15% of them with a count of one. Of the sample, approximately 25% is held by the ten largest clones. The sequence was collected from a man aged 50 or older who received an inactivated influenza vaccine. Donor details come from another sample of the same person, matched by shared clones. Here the sequenced sample was CD8+ T cells sorted from PBMCs, taken less than 6 days after vaccination. The chain was built from TRBV20-1 and TRBJ2-7; there is no confident call for the D gene. CDR3 reads: CSASLGGVEQYF. The bases read TGCAGTGCTAGTCTTGGTGGGGTCGAGCAGTACTTC.